The 28 T cell receptor beta chains listed next were all sequenced from one sample in a study of T cell changes during pregnancy in multiple sclerosis. Produced via immunoSEQ multiplex PCR; TCRdb's table is partial and in-frame only. The sample shows some 74,000 clones, approximately 92% of them seen only once. The sequencing here drew on peripheral blood, taken before pregnancy. The receptors shown here come from a female donor with multiple sclerosis, enrolled in a pregnancy study.

The rearrangement uses TRBV7-2 and TRBJ2-7; weak D call: TRBD2 (6 bases). The CDR3 runs to 16 residues. Trimming removed 5 bases at V and 5 bases at J, with 22 bases between. Looked up from germline, CDR1 is SGHTA and CDR2 is FQGNSA. This CDR3 is CASSERWEAFTDEQYF. Here the CDR3 DNA reads TGTGCCAGCAGCGAAAGGTGGGAGGCCTTTACCGACGAGCAGTACTTC.

The genes are TRBV5-6 and TRBJ2-3; D is possibly TRBD1 (6 bases). Germline CDR1 is SGHDT and CDR2 is YYEEEE. This CDR3 spans 16 amino acids. V was shortened by 0 bases and J by 6 bases, with 17 bases between the two germline ends. CDR3 DNA: TGTGCCAGCAGCTTGGGGGCAGGGGAGAGAAAGGATACGCAGTATTTT. It codes for CASSLGAGERKDTQYF.

The chain has TRBV6-1 and TRBJ2-7, with 7 nucleotides matching TRBD1. This CDR3 is 14 amino acids long. Unmatched junction bases numbered 4, after V lost 5 bases and J lost 0 bases. CDR1 is MNHNS and CDR2 is SASEGT in the germline V gene. The CDR3: CASSPGTASYEQYF. The CDR3, as DNA: TGTGCCAGCAGTCCCGGGACAGCCTCCTACGAGCAGTACTTC.

The chain recombines TRBV4-3 with TRBJ2-6, with 7 positions matching TRBD2. Germline V gene data show CDR1 as LGHNA and CDR2 as YSLEER. This CDR3 region has 16 residues. Trimming cost V 0 bases and J 2 bases; bases outside gene matches: 1. The CDR3 is CASSQDTSAGANVLTF. CDR3 coding DNA: TGCGCCAGCAGCCAAGATACTAGCGCTGGGGCCAACGTCCTGACTTTC.

The rearrangement joins TRBV4-3 to TRBJ2-7; 8 bases match TRBD1. CDR3 length: 15 residues. Trimming took 0 bases from V and 2 from J; bases not matched to a gene: 3. CDR1 and CDR2 from the germline V gene are LGHNA and YSLEER. CDR3 bases: TGCGCCAGCAGCCAAGATCTGACAGGGGCCTACGAGCAGTACTTC. Translating gives CASSQDLTGAYEQYF.

The CDR3 here is CASSVAGGPGEQYF. The DNA of the CDR3 is TGTGCCAGCAGCGTGGCGGGAGGGCCCGGCGAGCAGTACTTC. The V call is TRBV9, the J call TRBJ2-7; 9 bases map to TRBD2. Losses at the gene ends were 2 bases for V and 6 bases for J; bases not matched to a gene: 6. This CDR3 region has 14 residues. The germline gives CDR1 SGDLS, CDR2 YYNGEE.

The genes are TRBV5-1 and TRBJ1-3; perhaps TRBD1 as D (5 bases). There are 15 residues in the CDR3. In germline, CDR1 is SGHRS, CDR2 YFSETQ. V was trimmed by 0 bases and J by 2 bases, leaving 9 bases between them. The CDR3 coding sequence is TGCGCCAGCAGCTTGGCGGGGGGGACTGGAAACACCATATATTTT. Amino acid sequence: CASSLAGGTGNTIYF.

V and J are TRBV11-3 and TRBJ2-2; 7 bases are shared with TRBD2. V trimming: 7 bases; J trimming: 2 bases; junction bases outside the gene matches: 13. Germline loops: CDR1 SGHNT, CDR2 YENEEA. This CDR3 is 17 amino acids long. Written as DNA, the CDR3 is TGTGCCAGCACCCAGTGGTCTAGCGGACCCAACACCGGGGAGCTGTTTTTT. It encodes CASTQWSSGPNTGELFF.

The table lists this clone with a count of one. The J gene is TRBJ2-1, the V gene TRBV6-1; D ambiguous. V lost 1 base to trimming and J lost 1 base, with 11 bases between them. Germline-derived CDR1 and CDR2 are MNHNS and SASEGT. This CDR3 contains 16 residues. CDR3 amino acids: CASSEDWAGSYNEQFF. The CDR3, as DNA: TGTGCCAGCAGTGAAGACTGGGCAGGATCCTACAATGAGCAGTTCTTC.

This chain uses TRBV2 with TRBJ2-1; 9 positions agree with TRBD2. Per germline, CDR1 SNHLY and CDR2 FYNNEI. Germline trimming cut 7 bases from V and 6 bases from J; bases unmatched to any gene: 10. The CDR3 spans 15 residues. CDR3: CASTSNLAGLNEQFF. CDR3 DNA sequence: TGTGCCAGCACGTCTAACCTAGCGGGGCTCAATGAGCAGTTCTTC.

This clone was detected once. The chain links TRBV5-1 to TRBJ2-7, with D possibly being TRBD1 (5 bases). Trimming stripped 5 bases from V and 2 bases from J, with 14 bases between. This CDR3 spans 14 amino acids. Germline-derived CDR1 and CDR2 are SGHRS and YFSETQ. The chain's CDR3 is CASSPSTEAYEQYF. The CDR3 coding sequence is TGCGCCAGCAGTCCCTCGACAGAAGCCTACGAGCAGTACTTC. Full variable domain (outside the CDR3, taken from reference TRBV5-1 and TRBJ2-7): KAGVTQTPRYLIKTRGQQVTLSCSPISGHRSVSWYQQTPGQGLQFLFEYFSETQRNKGNFPGRFSGRQFSNSRSEMNVSTLELGDSALYLCASSPSTEAYEQYFGPGTRLTVT.

The chain links TRBV9 to TRBJ2-3; TRBD2 might be the D (6 bases). This CDR3 contains 17 residues. Between the trimmed V and J ends, which lost 4 bases and 0 bases, there was a span of 18 bases. Germline V CDR1 and CDR2: SGDLS, YYNGEE. CDR3 sequence reads: CASSPRDSGLSTDTQYF. The CDR3 DNA is TGTGCCAGCAGCCCTCGAGATAGCGGCCTTAGCACAGATACGCAGTATTTT. The complete variable domain, with remaining parts taken from reference TRBV9 and TRBJ2-3, reads DSGVTQTPKHLITATGQRVTLRCSPRSGDLSVYWYQQSLDQGLQFLIQYYNGEERAKGNILERFSAQQFPDLHSELNLSSLELGDSALYFCASSPRDSGLSTDTQYFGPGTRLTVL.

The genes are TRBV28 and TRBJ2-5; the D gene is possibly TRBD1 (6 bases). The CDR3 consists of 15 residues. CDR1 and CDR2 from the germline V gene are MDHEN and SYDVKM. Trimming cost V 6 bases and J 4 bases, with 18 bases left between them. The CDR3 DNA is TGTGCCAGCAGCCCGACAGGCCCCCTCGGAGAGACCCAGTACTTC. It codes for CASSPTGPLGETQYF.

The rearrangement joins TRBV29-1 to TRBJ2-7; TRBD1 matches at 8 bases. V lost 5 bases and J lost 2; bases outside the gene matches: 8. Germline CDR1 and CDR2: SQVTM and ANQGSEA. CDR3 size: 14 residues. The CDR3 nucleotides are TGCAGCGTTAAAGGACAGGGTGAAACCTACGAGCAGTACTTC. Protein: CSVKGQGETYEQYF.

The J gene is TRBJ2-7, the V gene TRBV13; TRBD1 agrees at 7 bases. Germline CDR1 and CDR2: PRHDT and FYEKMQ (reference sequence). The ends lost 3 bases at V and 7 bases at J; junction bases unmatched: 6. This CDR3 has 13 residues. The CDR3 nucleotides read TGTGCCAGCAGCTTGGGACAGTCGGGGGAGCAGTACTTC. Translated, it gives CASSLGQSGEQYF.

The V and J genes are TRBV19 and TRBJ2-3; D is possibly TRBD1 (6 bases). V gave up 1 base and J gave up 1 base, with 15 bases separating them. The CDR3 extends over 17 amino acids. From germline, CDR1 is LNHDA and CDR2 SQIVND (reference sequence). CDR3 bases: TGTGCCAGTAGTATAGGAGGCAGGGGAAAGGGCACAGATACGCAGTATTTT. This encodes CASSIGGRGKGTDTQYF.

This clone was detected only once. The chain is built from TRBV7-2 and TRBJ2-1; no clear D. Trimming stripped 4 bases from V and 0 bases from J, with 10 bases between. CDR1 is SGHTA, CDR2 FQGNSA, per germline. The CDR3 covers 15 residues. The CDR3: CASSSTQISYNEQFF. CDR3 in DNA: TGTGCCAGCAGCTCAACACAGATCTCCTACAATGAGCAGTTCTTC.

This clone has a single count. The chain employs TRBV7-9 and TRBJ1-4, with 10 nucleotides matching TRBD1. The CDR3 runs 16 residues. Germline assignment: CDR1 SEHNR and CDR2 FQNEAQ (reference sequence). J lost 7 bases, V lost 4 bases, and 9 bases had no gene match. The CDR3 region has the DNA TGTGCCAGCAGCTCATCTAGACAGGGGGCGACTGAAAAACTGTTTTTT. Translated, it gives CASSSSRQGATEKLFF.

J is TRBJ2-5 and V is TRBV7-6; D may be TRBD2 (5 bases). Trimming stripped 6 bases from V and 2 bases from J, with 7 bases between. CDR3 length equals 12 residues. Germline V lookup: CDR1 SGHVS, CDR2 FNYEAQ. CDR3 protein: CASSGLQETQYF. CDR3 DNA: TGTGCCAGCAGTGGACTGCAAGAGACCCAGTACTTC.

The chain uses TRBV7-9 and TRBJ2-5; D might be TRBD2 (5 bases). The CDR3 extends over 13 amino acids. The V end was cut by 5 bases, the J end by 3 bases, with 10 bases between. Germline V gene lookup returns CDR1 SEHNR and CDR2 FQNEAQ (reference sequence). The CDR3 DNA is TGTGCCAGCAGCCCCCTAGCAAAAGAGACCCAGTACTTC. Protein sequence: CASSPLAKETQYF.

The chain recombines TRBV13 with TRBJ2-3, with 10 bases matching TRBD2. CDR3 length equals 15 residues. Germline CDR1 is PRHDT and CDR2 is FYEKMQ (reference sequence). V shed 5 bases, J shed 4 bases, and the junction held 6 bases outside the gene matches. CDR3 in DNA: TGTGCCAGCAGCCTAGCGGGAGTGGTGGCAGATACGCAGTATTTT. This sequence encodes CASSLAGVVADTQYF.

The genes are TRBV19 and TRBJ1-5; a weak D match, TRBD1 (5 bases). Between the trimmed V and J ends, which lost 4 bases and 15 bases, there was a span of 19 bases. This CDR3 comprises 13 residues. The germline gives CDR1 LNHDA, CDR2 SQIVND (reference sequence). CDR3 region: CASSKGSYGAWHF. The CDR3 DNA reads TGTGCCAGTAGTAAAGGAAGCTATGGGGCGTGGCATTTT.

The chain recombines TRBV28 with TRBJ2-1; 7 bases line up with TRBD1. The CDR3 runs to 19 residues. Germline V gene lookup returns CDR1 MDHEN and CDR2 SYDVKM. After removal of 5 bases from V and 1 base from J, the junction contained 17 bases not matched to a gene. The CDR3 loop is CASSPGTVDRSGSYNEQFF. CDR3 nucleotide sequence: TGTGCCAGCAGTCCCGGGACAGTGGACCGCTCCGGGTCCTACAATGAGCAGTTCTTC.

The chain has TRBV18 and TRBJ1-5; tentatively, D is TRBD1 (5 bases). Germline values: CDR1 KGHSH, CDR2 LQKENI. CDR3 length: 19 amino acids. V was cut by 2 bases and J by 2 bases, with 22 bases left in between. CDR3 sequence (DNA): TGTGCCAGCTCACCATCCGGGACGCGGGGTGTTTTAGGCAATCAGCCCCAGCATTTT. It specifies CASSPSGTRGVLGNQPQHF.

This clone was found a few times. The gene calls are TRBV7-2 and TRBJ1-5; D remains unclear. This CDR3 has 15 residues. The germline V and J ends were trimmed by 2 bases and 4 bases, with 12 bases remaining between them. The germline CDR1 and CDR2 sequences are SGHTA and FQGNSA. The CDR3 region is CASSLTGGRNQPQHF. As DNA, the CDR3 is TGTGCCAGCAGCTTAACGGGAGGTCGAAATCAGCCCCAGCATTTT.

The CDR3 bases are TGTGCCAGCAGGCGATCCGAGACTAGCGGGATTTCCGAGCAGTACTTC. Translation: CASRRSETSGISEQYF. The chain combines TRBV7-8 with TRBJ2-7; 11 nucleotides align to TRBD2. Trimming at V came to 6 bases and at J to 6 bases, leaving 13 bases not matched to a gene. CDR3 size: 16 residues. From germline, CDR1 is SGHVS and CDR2 FQNEAQ. The whole variable domain, remainder taken from reference TRBV7-8 and TRBJ2-7, is GAGVSQSPRYKVAKRGQDVALRCDPISGHVSLFWYQQALGQGPEFLTYFQNEAQLDKSGLPSDRFFAERPEGSVSTLKIQRTQQEDSAVYLCASRRSETSGISEQYFGPGTRLTVT.

This sequence joins TRBV4-2 and TRBJ1-4; D gene ambiguous. Deletions cut 3 bases from V and 2 bases from J, with 13 bases between. CDR3 length equals 16 residues. CDR1 is LGHNA and CDR2 is YNFKEQ in the germline V gene. The CDR3 DNA is TGTGCCAGCAGCCAGGACCCCCGGAGGACTAATGAAAAACTGTTTTTT. Translating gives CASSQDPRRTNEKLFF.

This clone was seen once. The rearrangement uses TRBV6-1 and TRBJ2-2, with 8 bases identical to TRBD2. Unmatched junction bases numbered 9, after V lost 8 bases and J lost 4 bases. Germline values: CDR1 MNHNS, CDR2 SASEGT. The CDR3 extends over 15 amino acids. CDR3 bases: TGTGCCAGCGAGGTTGAAGCGGGAGTCACCGGGGAGCTGTTTTTT. It translates to CASEVEAGVTGELFF.